The 32 T cell receptor beta chains below come from one sample, sequenced in a study of CD8 T cells in Susac syndrome. Random hexamers were used to reverse transcribe roughly 0.45 to 1 ug of RNA. TCRdb re-called the immunoSEQ multiplex PCR reads through MiXCR, storing one row per CDR3 protein. The sample has around 140,000 distinct CDR3 sequences, 94% seen once; the top ten hold under 0.095%. Sequences were obtained from CD4+ T cells from PBMCs. These receptor sequences come from a human donor in good health.

The chain recombines TRBV3-1 with TRBJ2-1; D may match TRBD1 or TRBD2 (5 bases each). With 0 bases removed from V and 6 bases from J, the gap between germline ends came to 21 bases. Germline V lookup: CDR1 LGHDT, CDR2 YNNKEL (reference sequence). The CDR3 extends over 18 amino acids. This CDR3 is CASSQEAPVGTNPNEQFF. The DNA for the CDR3 is TGTGCCAGCAGCCAAGAAGCTCCGGTCGGGACCAACCCCAATGAGCAGTTCTTC.

V gene TRBV20-1 combines with J gene TRBJ1-1, with D possibly TRBD1 on 5 matching bases. V was pared by 0 bases and J by 6 bases, with 20 bases between. The CDR3 sequence is 16 residues long. Germline CDR1 reads DFQATT; CDR2 reads SNEGSKA (reference sequence). The CDR3 is CSARDPTGVDRAEAFF. The CDR3 DNA is TGCAGTGCTAGAGATCCGACGGGGGTAGATAGAGCTGAAGCTTTCTTT.

V is TRBV2 and J is TRBJ2-6; TRBD1 aligns across 11 bases. Germline assignment: CDR1 SNHLY and CDR2 FYNNEI. The CDR3 length is 17 residues. The trim removed 6 bases at V and 4 bases at J, leaving 8 bases unmatched. The CDR3 DNA reads as TGTGCCAGCAGCCCCGGGACAGGGGGATCGGGGGCCAACGTCCTGACTTTC. Protein: CASSPGTGGSGANVLTF.

The chain uses TRBV12-3 or TRBV12-4 and TRBJ1-5; possibly TRBD1 for D (5 bases). V was trimmed by 6 bases and J by 6 bases, leaving 9 bases between them. The CDR3 extends over 12 amino acids. CDR3 protein: CASRSRVQPQHF. For the CDR3, the DNA is TGTGCCAGCAGAAGCAGGGTTCAGCCCCAGCATTTT.

J is TRBJ2-4 and V is TRBV28, with TRBD1 matching over 7 bases. The CDR3 is made up of 15 amino acids. V lost 5 bases to trimming and J lost 4 bases; unmatched junction nucleotides: 8. CDR1 MDHEN and CDR2 SYDVKM come from the germline V gene. This chain's CDR3 is CASSRATGEKNIQYF. DNA of the CDR3: TGTGCCAGCAGTCGAGCCACAGGGGAGAAAAACATTCAGTACTTC.

The CDR3 DNA follows: TGTGCCAGCAACCGGGAGGTCGGGGAGACCCAGTACTTC. Its translation is CASNREVGETQYF. This chain links TRBV6-5 with TRBJ2-5, with 7 bases identical to TRBD2. Trimming removed 7 bases from V and 5 bases from J; junction bases left unmatched: 7. This CDR3 is built from 13 residues. Per the germline V gene, CDR1 is MNHEY and CDR2 is SVGAGI.

This clonotype showed up just once. The chain is built from TRBV6-5 and TRBJ2-5; D is perhaps TRBD2 (6 bases). Deletions cut 8 bases from V and 2 bases from J, with 15 bases between. The CDR3 has 14 amino acids. In germline, CDR1 is MNHEY, CDR2 SVGAGI. The CDR3 coding sequence is TGTGCCAGCCGAACGGTAGCGGTACAAGAGACCCAGTACTTC. Encoded protein: CASRTVAVQETQYF.

Here the CDR3 DNA reads TGCAGTGCTAGGACAGGGGGCTACGAGCAGTACTTC. This gives the protein CSARTGGYEQYF. The chain carries TRBV20-1 and TRBJ2-7, with TRBD1 matching over 9 bases. This CDR3 region has 12 residues. Germline trimming cut 3 bases from V and 3 bases from J; bases unmatched to any gene: 0. In germline, CDR1 is DFQATT, CDR2 SNEGSKA (reference sequence).

This clonotype occurred once. The chain couples TRBV30 to TRBJ1-1; D remains unclear. V dropped 3 bases and J dropped 5 bases, with 16 bases sitting between them. Germline V gives CDR1 GTSNPN, CDR2 SVGIG (reference sequence). The CDR3 consists of 14 residues. DNA for the CDR3: TGTGCCTGGAGGGGGAGATTAACTGGTACTGAAGCTTTCTTT. Protein sequence: CAWRGRLTGTEAFF.

The chain employs TRBV6-4 and TRBJ2-7; no clear D. Germline CDR1 reads MRHNA; CDR2 reads SNTAGT. Trimming took off 6 bases at V and 4 bases at J, with 10 bases between the two ends. This CDR3 comprises 12 residues. The DNA for the CDR3 is TGTGCCAGCAGAGTTTGGATTTACGAGCAGTACTTC. It specifies CASRVWIYEQYF.

This chain connects TRBV5-1 to TRBJ2-7; 8 nucleotides agree with TRBD2. J gave up 5 bases and V 3 bases, and 7 bases lay outside the gene matches. This CDR3 has 14 residues. Germline values: CDR1 SGHRS, CDR2 YFSETQ. CDR3 DNA: TGCGCCAGCAGCTCCCTGCGGGAGGTCCACGAGCAGTACTTC. Its translation is CASSSLREVHEQYF.

The chain joins TRBV14 to TRBJ1-1; D perhaps matches TRBD1 (5 bases). The CDR3 extends over 17 amino acids. Germline V gene data show CDR1 as SGHDN and CDR2 as FVKESK. Between the trimmed V and J ends, which lost 1 base and 0 bases, there was a span of 15 bases. DNA for the CDR3: TGTGCCAGCAGCCAAGGTCCCGGAGGGGCAATGAACACTGAAGCTTTCTTT. Its translation: CASSQGPGGAMNTEAFF.

The V and J genes are TRBV29-1 and TRBJ2-7; the D call may be TRBD1 or TRBD2 (5 bases each). Trimming shortened V by 1 base and J by 7 bases, and 11 bases separated the two germline ends. The germline V gene has CDR1 SQVTM and CDR2 ANQGSEA. This CDR3 comprises 12 residues. The CDR3, as DNA: TGCAGCGTTGAAGGAATTGGGACGGAGCAGTACTTC. Its translation: CSVEGIGTEQYF.

The rearrangement links TRBV12-3 or TRBV12-4 to TRBJ1-4; no firm D call. V was clipped by 6 bases and J by 3 bases, with 8 bases between them. The CDR3 extends over 13 amino acids. The CDR3: CASSLRANEKLFF. The DNA of the CDR3 is TGTGCCAGCAGCCTCAGAGCTAATGAAAAACTGTTTTTT.

The chain links TRBV20-1 to TRBJ2-4; possibly TRBD2 for D (5 bases). The CDR3 runs to 13 residues. CDR1 is DFQATT and CDR2 is SNEGSKA in the germline V gene (reference sequence). The germline V and J ends were trimmed by 3 bases and 6 bases, with 12 bases remaining between them. The CDR3 is CSARRAGANIQYF. Here the CDR3 DNA reads TGCAGTGCTAGGAGGGCTGGAGCAAACATTCAGTACTTC.

This clonotype was seen once. This sequence joins TRBV6-1 and TRBJ1-1, with D possibly TRBD1 on 5 matching bases. The CDR3 sequence is 13 residues long. From germline, CDR1 is MNHNS and CDR2 SASEGT. The V end lost 4 bases, the J end lost 7 bases, and 13 bases lay between the germline ends. In DNA, the CDR3 is TGTGCCAGCAGTGCCCGGGGCCGGCGTGAAGCTTTCTTT. Protein product: CASSARGRREAFF.

The V call is TRBV7-9, the J call TRBJ2-3; 7 bases line up with TRBD2. CDR3 length: 14 residues. Per the germline V gene, CDR1 is SEHNR and CDR2 is FQNEAQ (reference sequence). J was trimmed by 8 bases and V by 5 bases; bases with no gene match: 10. CDR3 coding DNA: TGTGCCAGCAGCGGACACGGGAGGCGGGGTACGCAGTATTTT. Its protein product is CASSGHGRRGTQYF. The whole variable domain, filled in from reference TRBV7-9 and TRBJ2-3, reads DTGVSQNPRHKITKRGQNVTFRCDPISEHNRLYWYRQTLGQGPEFLTYFQNEAQLEKSRLLSDRFSAERPKGSFSTLEIQRTEQGDSAMYLCASSGHGRRGTQYFGPGTRLTVL.

The chain has TRBV5-6 and TRBJ2-7; D is uncertain. The CDR3 is 15 amino acids. The ends were cut back, 4 bases at V and 0 bases at J, with 14 bases in the middle. The germline V gene encodes CDR1 SGHDT and CDR2 YYEEEE. CDR3: CASSGRDGYSYEQYF. The DNA for the CDR3 is TGTGCCAGCAGCGGACGAGACGGATACTCCTACGAGCAGTACTTC.

The chain combines TRBV4-1 with TRBJ2-4; the D gene is possibly TRBD2 (6 bases). The V gene's germline CDR1 is MGHRA and CDR2 YSYEKL. V lost 3 bases and J 0 bases, leaving 12 bases between the germline ends. The CDR3 covers 16 residues. The CDR3 loop is CASSQGGHLAKNIQYF. The CDR3 DNA sequence: TGCGCCAGCAGCCAGGGAGGACATTTAGCCAAAAACATTCAGTACTTC.

This clonotype was recorded a few times. This chain joins TRBV15 and TRBJ2-7; 8 positions match TRBD1. The germline CDR1 and CDR2 sequences are LNHNV and YYDKDF (reference sequence). This CDR3 contains 15 residues. J gave up 5 bases and V 0 bases, and 6 bases lay outside the gene matches. Here the CDR3 reads CATSRDRTGSHEQYF. DNA for the CDR3: TGTGCCACCAGCAGAGATCGGACAGGGTCCCACGAGCAGTACTTC. The full variable domain, completed using reference TRBV15 and TRBJ2-7, is DAMVIQNPRYQVTQFGKPVTLSCSQTLNHNVMYWYQQKSSQAPKLLFHYYDKDFNNEADTPDNFQSRRPNTSFCFLDIRSPGLGDTAMYLCATSRDRTGSHEQYFGPGTRLTVT.

J is TRBJ2-7 and V is TRBV7-2; D may be TRBD2 (6 bases). The V end was cut by 7 bases, the J end by 5 bases, with 15 bases between. CDR3 length: 13 residues. Germline V gene lookup returns CDR1 SGHTA and CDR2 FQGNSA. The CDR3 reads CASTYSGGNEQYF. CDR3 DNA: TGTGCCAGCACTTATTCTGGGGGGAACGAGCAGTACTTC.

This sequence joins TRBV19 and TRBJ2-4, with D perhaps matching TRBD2 (5 bases). The CDR3 extends over 16 amino acids. V was cut by 6 bases and J by 0 bases, with 15 bases left in between. Per germline, CDR1 LNHDA and CDR2 SQIVND (reference sequence). The CDR3 region is CASSLGSRVAKNIQYF. Written as DNA, the CDR3 is TGTGCCAGTAGCTTAGGGTCGAGGGTAGCCAAAAACATTCAGTACTTC.

This chain uses TRBV7-9 with TRBJ1-1; D gene ambiguous. Per the germline V gene, CDR1 is SEHNR and CDR2 is FQNEAQ (reference sequence). The CDR3 is made up of 12 amino acids. V was shortened by 0 bases and J by 11 bases, with 10 bases between the two germline ends. The CDR3 here is CASSLADKVAFF. In DNA form, the CDR3 reads TGTGCCAGCAGCTTAGCTGACAAGGTGGCTTTCTTT. The whole variable domain, filled in from reference TRBV7-9 and TRBJ1-1, reads DTGVSQNPRHKITKRGQNVTFRCDPISEHNRLYWYRQTLGQGPEFLTYFQNEAQLEKSRLLSDRFSAERPKGSFSTLEIQRTEQGDSAMYLCASSLADKVAFFGQGTRLTVV.

The genes are TRBV2 and TRBJ2-3; tentatively, D is TRBD1 or TRBD2 (6 bases each). The CDR3 totals 17 residues. The ends were cut back, 5 bases at V and 3 bases at J, with 21 bases in the middle. The germline V gene has CDR1 SNHLY and CDR2 FYNNEI. The CDR3 region is CASSSKTRGGRTDTQYF. DNA of the CDR3: TGTGCCAGCAGTTCTAAGACTAGAGGGGGGAGGACAGATACGCAGTATTTT.

As concerns this clonotype: A junction boundary mismatches the germline segment, possibly from a read error. V is TRBV3-1 and J is TRBJ2-6, with D maybe TRBD2 (6 bases). CDR1 is LGHDT, CDR2 YNNKEL, per germline (reference sequence). This CDR3 is 17 amino acids long. CDR3 bases: TGTGCCAGCAGCCAAGCGAGAGGGAGGTCTGGGGCCAACGCCCTGACTTTC. Its protein is CASSQARGRSGANALTF.

The chain recombines TRBV30 with TRBJ1-5, with 7 positions matching TRBD1. Germline V gives CDR1 GTSNPN, CDR2 SVGIG (reference sequence). Trimming cost V 4 bases and J 7 bases; bases outside gene matches: 7. This CDR3 is 13 amino acids long. DNA of the CDR3: TGTGCCTGGAACGACAGGGCAGGGCAGCCCCAGCATTTT. Translated, it gives CAWNDRAGQPQHF.

V is TRBV6-5 and J is TRBJ1-1; D is uncertain. Trimming removed 6 bases from V and 1 base from J, with 12 bases in between. Germline CDR1 is MNHEY and CDR2 is SVGAGI. This CDR3 is built from 14 residues. The CDR3 region is CASRGRTGNTEAFF. CDR3 sequence (DNA): TGTGCCAGCAGGGGTCGGACGGGGAACACTGAAGCTTTCTTT.

The V and J genes are TRBV9 and TRBJ2-3; perhaps D is TRBD1 or TRBD2 (5 bases each). The CDR3 has 14 amino acids. V dropped 0 bases and J dropped 4 bases, with 9 bases sitting between them. CDR1 and CDR2 from the germline V gene are SGDLS and YYNGEE. CDR3 DNA sequence: TGTGCCAGCAGCGTAGCAGGGAGAGCAGATACGCAGTATTTT. This sequence encodes CASSVAGRADTQYF.

This chain links TRBV4-1 with TRBJ2-1, with D hard to call. This CDR3 comprises 16 residues. Germline CDR1 reads MGHRA; CDR2 reads YSYEKL. The germline V and J ends were trimmed by 5 bases and 0 bases, with 14 bases remaining between them. The CDR3 DNA follows: TGCGCCAGCAGCAGACATCAGAAGAGCTCCTACAATGAGCAGTTCTTC. It translates to CASSRHQKSSYNEQFF.

The CDR3 DNA follows: TGTGCCATCAGGGGGGCTGCTTCAGAGACCCAGTACTTC. Its protein product is CAIRGAASETQYF. The chain is built from TRBV10-3 and TRBJ2-5, with a weak D call TRBD1 (6 bases). This CDR3 contains 13 residues. Between the trimmed V and J ends, which lost 6 bases and 4 bases, there was a span of 12 bases. Germline V gene data show CDR1 as ENHRY and CDR2 as SYGVKD.

This chain joins TRBV3-1 and TRBJ2-5; the D is unclear. This CDR3 has 13 residues. The V end lost 4 bases, the J end lost 6 bases, and 12 bases lay between the germline ends. Per germline, CDR1 LGHDT and CDR2 YNNKEL (reference sequence). CDR3 nucleotides: TGTGCCAGCAGCCTAAGTAGGAAGAAGACCCAGTACTTC. It is translated as CASSLSRKKTQYF.

The chain is built from TRBV5-4 and TRBJ2-1, with D unresolved. The CDR3 totals 15 residues. Germline CDR1 SGHNT, CDR2 YYREEE (reference sequence). With 4 bases removed from V and 2 bases from J, the gap between germline ends came to 13 bases. The CDR3 region is CASSPRLPTYNEQFF. CDR3 nucleotide sequence: TGTGCCAGCAGCCCCCGGCTTCCCACCTACAATGAGCAGTTCTTC. Full variable domain (outside the CDR3, taken from reference TRBV5-4 and TRBJ2-1): ETGVTQSPTHLIKTRGQQVTLRCSSQSGHNTVSWYQQALGQGPQFIFQYYREEENGRGNFPPRFSGLQFPNYSSELNVNALELDDSALYLCASSPRLPTYNEQFFGPGTRLTVL.